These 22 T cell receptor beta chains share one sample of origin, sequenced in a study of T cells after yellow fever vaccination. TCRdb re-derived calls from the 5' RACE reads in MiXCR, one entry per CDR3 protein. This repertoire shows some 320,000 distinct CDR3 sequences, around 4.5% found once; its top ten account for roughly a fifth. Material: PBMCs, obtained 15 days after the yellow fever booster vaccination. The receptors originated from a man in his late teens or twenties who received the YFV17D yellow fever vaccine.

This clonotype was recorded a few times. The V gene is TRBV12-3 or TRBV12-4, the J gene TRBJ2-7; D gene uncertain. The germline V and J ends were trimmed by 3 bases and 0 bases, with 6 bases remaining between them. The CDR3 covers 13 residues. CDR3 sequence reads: CASSLASSYEQYV. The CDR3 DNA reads TGTGCCAGCAGTTTGGCTAGCTCCTACGAGCAGTACGTC.

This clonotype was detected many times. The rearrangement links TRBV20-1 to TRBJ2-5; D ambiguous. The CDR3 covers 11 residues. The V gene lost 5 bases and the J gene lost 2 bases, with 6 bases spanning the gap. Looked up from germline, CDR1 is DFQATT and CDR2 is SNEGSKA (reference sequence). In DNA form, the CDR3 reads TGCAGTGCTCGGATACAAGAGACCCAGTACTTC. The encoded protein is CSARIQETQYF.

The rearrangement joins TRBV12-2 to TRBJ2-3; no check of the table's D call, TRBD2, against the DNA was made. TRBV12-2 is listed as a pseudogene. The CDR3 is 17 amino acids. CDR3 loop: CASRLGAGPSSTDTQYF. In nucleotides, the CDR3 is TGTGCAAGTCGCTTAGGAGCGGGACCTTCAAGCACAGATACGCAGTATTTT.

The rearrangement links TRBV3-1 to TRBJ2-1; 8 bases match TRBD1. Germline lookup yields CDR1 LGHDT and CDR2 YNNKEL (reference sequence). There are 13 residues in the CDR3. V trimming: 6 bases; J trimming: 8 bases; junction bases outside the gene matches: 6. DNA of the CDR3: TGTGCCAGCAGTCGGACAGGGTATGATGAGCAGTTCTTC. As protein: CASSRTGYDEQFF.

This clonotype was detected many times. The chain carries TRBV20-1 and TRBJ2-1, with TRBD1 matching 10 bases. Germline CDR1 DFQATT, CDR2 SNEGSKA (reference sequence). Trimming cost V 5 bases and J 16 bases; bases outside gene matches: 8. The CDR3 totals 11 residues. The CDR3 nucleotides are TGCAGTGCTCTAATCCGGGACAGGGGTTTCTTC. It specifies CSALIRDRGFF.

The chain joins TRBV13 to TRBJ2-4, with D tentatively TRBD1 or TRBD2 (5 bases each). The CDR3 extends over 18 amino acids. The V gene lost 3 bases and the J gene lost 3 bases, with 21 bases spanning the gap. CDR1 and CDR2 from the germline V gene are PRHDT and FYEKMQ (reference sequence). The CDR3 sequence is CASSLSRTGPPRKNIQYF. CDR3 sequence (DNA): TGTGCCAGCAGCTTGAGCAGGACGGGACCCCCCCGCAAAAACATTCAGTACTTC.

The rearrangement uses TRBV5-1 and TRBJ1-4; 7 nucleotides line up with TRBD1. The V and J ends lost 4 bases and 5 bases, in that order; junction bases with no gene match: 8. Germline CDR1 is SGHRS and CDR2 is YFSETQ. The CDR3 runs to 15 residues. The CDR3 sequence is CASSGTGAPNEKLFF. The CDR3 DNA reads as TGCGCCAGCAGCGGAACAGGGGCCCCAAATGAAAAACTGTTTTTT.

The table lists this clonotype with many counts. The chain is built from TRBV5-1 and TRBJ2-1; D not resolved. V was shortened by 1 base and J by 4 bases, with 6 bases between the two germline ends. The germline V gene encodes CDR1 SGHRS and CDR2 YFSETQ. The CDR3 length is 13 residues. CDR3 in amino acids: CASSLTGYNEQFF. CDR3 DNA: TGCGCCAGCAGCTTGACGGGTTACAATGAGCAGTTCTTC.

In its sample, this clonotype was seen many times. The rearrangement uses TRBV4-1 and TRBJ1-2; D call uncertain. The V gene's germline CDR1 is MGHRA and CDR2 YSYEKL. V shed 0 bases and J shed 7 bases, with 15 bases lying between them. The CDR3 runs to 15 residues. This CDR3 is CASSQDVSGLSGYTF. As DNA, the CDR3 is TGCGCCAGCAGCCAAGATGTTTCCGGTTTGAGTGGCTACACCTTC.

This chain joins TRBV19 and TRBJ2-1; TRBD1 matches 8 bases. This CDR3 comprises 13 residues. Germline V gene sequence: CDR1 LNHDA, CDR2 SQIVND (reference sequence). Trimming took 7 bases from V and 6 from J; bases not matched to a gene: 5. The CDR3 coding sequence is TGTGCCAGTACCACGACAGGGGCCAATGAGCAGTTCTTC. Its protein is CASTTTGANEQFF.

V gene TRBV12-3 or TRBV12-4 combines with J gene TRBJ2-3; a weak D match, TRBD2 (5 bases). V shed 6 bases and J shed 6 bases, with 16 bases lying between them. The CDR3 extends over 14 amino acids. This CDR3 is CASSRTERGDTQYF. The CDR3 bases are TGTGCCAGCAGCCGGACCGAACGAGGGGATACGCAGTATTTT.

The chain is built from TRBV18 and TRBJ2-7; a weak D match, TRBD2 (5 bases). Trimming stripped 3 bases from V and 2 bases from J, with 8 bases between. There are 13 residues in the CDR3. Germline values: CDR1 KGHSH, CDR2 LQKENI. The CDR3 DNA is TGTGCCAGCTCACCCGCGGGCACCTACGAGCAGTACTTC. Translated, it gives CASSPAGTYEQYF.

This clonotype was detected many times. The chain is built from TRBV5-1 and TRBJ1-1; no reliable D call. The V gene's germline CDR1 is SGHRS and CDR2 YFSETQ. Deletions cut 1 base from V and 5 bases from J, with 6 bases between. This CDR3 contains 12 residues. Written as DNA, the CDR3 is TGCGCCAGCAGCTTGTCTGGGACTGAAGCTTTCTTT. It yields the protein CASSLSGTEAFF.

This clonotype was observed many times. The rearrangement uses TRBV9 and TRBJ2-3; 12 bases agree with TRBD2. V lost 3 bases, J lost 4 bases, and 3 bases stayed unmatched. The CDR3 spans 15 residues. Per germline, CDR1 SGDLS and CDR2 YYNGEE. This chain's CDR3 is CASSASGGAADTQYF. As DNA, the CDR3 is TGTGCCAGCAGCGCTAGCGGGGGGGCCGCAGATACGCAGTATTTT.

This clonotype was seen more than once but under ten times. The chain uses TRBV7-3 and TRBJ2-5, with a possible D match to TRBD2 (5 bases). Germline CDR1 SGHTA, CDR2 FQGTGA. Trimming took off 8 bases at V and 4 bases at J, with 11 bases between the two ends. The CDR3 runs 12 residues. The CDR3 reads CASSNRGETQYF. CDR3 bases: TGTGCCAGCTCCAACCGGGGAGAGACCCAGTACTTC. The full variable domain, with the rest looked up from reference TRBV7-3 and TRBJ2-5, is GAGVSQTPSNKVTEKGKYVELRCDPISGHTALYWYRQSLGQGPEFLIYFQGTGAADDSGLPNDRFFAVRPEGSVSTLKIQRTERGDSAVYLCASSNRGETQYFGPGTRLLVL.

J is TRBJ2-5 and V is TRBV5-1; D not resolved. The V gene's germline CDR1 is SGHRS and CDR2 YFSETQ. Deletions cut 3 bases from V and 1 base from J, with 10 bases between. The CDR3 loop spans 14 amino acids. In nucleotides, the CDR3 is TGCGCCAGCAGCTGGAACGGAATCCAAGAGACCCAGTACTTC. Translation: CASSWNGIQETQYF. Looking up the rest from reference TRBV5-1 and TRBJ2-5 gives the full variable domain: KAGVTQTPRYLIKTRGQQVTLSCSPISGHRSVSWYQQTPGQGLQFLFEYFSETQRNKGNFPGRFSGRQFSNSRSEMNVSTLELGDSALYLCASSWNGIQETQYFGPGTRLLVL.

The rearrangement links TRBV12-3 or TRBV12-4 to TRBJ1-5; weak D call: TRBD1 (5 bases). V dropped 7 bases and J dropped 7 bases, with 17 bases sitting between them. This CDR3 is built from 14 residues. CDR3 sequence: CASTWSREDQPQHF. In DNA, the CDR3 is TGTGCCAGCACCTGGAGCAGGGAGGACCAGCCCCAGCATTTT.

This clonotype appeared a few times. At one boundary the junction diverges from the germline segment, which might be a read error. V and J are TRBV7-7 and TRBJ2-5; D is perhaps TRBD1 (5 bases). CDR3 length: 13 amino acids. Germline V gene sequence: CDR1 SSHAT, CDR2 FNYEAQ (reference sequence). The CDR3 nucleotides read TGTGCTAGCAGTTCAGGGTTCAGAGAGACCCAGTACTTC. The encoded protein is CASSSGFRETQYF.

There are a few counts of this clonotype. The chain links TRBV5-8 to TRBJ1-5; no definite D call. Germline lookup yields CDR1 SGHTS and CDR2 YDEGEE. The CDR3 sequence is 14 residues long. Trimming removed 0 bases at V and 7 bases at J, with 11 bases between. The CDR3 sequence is CASSLAGSGQPQHF. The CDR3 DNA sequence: TGTGCCAGCAGCTTGGCGGGGTCCGGGCAGCCCCAGCATTTT.

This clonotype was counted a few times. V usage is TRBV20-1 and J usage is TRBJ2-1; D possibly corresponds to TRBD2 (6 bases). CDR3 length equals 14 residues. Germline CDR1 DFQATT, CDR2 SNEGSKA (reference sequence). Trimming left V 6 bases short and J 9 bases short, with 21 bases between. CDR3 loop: CSAAAPGRDGEQFF. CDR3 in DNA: TGCAGTGCCGCCGCCCCCGGGCGGGACGGTGAGCAGTTCTTC.

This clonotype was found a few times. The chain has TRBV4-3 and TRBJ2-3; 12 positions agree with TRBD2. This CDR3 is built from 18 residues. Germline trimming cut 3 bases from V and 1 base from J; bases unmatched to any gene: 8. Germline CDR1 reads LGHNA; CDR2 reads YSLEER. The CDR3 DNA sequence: TGCGCCAGCAGCCAGCCCCCTAGGACTAGCGGGGGCACAGATACGCAGTATTTT. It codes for CASSQPPRTSGGTDTQYF.

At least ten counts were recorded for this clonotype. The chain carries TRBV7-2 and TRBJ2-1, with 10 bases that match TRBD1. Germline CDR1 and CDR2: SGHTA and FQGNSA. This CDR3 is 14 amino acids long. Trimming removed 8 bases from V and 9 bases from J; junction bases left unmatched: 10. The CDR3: CASLRDRGLSEQFF. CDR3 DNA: TGTGCCAGCCTCCGGGACAGGGGACTGAGTGAGCAGTTCTTC.